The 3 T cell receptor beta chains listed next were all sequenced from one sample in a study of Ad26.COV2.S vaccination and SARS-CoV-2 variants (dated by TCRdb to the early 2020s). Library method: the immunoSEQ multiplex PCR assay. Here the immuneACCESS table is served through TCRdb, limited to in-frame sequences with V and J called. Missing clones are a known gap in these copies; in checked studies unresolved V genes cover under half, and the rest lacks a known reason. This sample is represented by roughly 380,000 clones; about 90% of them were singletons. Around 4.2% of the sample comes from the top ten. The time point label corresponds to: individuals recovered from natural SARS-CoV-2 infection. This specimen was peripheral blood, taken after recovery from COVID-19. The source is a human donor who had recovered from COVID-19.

DNA of the CDR3: TGTGCCAGCAGTGATTGGACTAGCGGGGTCAGGGAGCTGTTTTTT. Amino acid sequence: CASSDWTSGVRELFF. The chain joins TRBV6-1 to TRBJ2-2; 12 bases are shared with TRBD2. The CDR3 has 15 residues. Germline V gene lookup returns CDR1 MNHNS and CDR2 SASEGT. J was trimmed by 9 bases and V by 3 bases; bases with no gene match: 5.

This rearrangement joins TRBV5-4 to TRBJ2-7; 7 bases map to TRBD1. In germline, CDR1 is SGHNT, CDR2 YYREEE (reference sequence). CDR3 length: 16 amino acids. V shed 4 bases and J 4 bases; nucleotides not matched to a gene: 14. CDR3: CASSRLPGTDDYEQYF. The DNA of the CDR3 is TGTGCCAGCAGCCGCCTTCCCGGGACAGATGATTACGAGCAGTACTTC.

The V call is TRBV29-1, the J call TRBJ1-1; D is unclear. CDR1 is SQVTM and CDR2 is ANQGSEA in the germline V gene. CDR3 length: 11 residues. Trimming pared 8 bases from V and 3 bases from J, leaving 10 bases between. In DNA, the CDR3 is TGCAGCTGGAGGGCAGACACTGAAGCTTTCTTT. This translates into CSWRADTEAFF.